This is a list of T cell receptor beta chains from one sample in a study of read filtering for tumor transcriptome and immune sequencing. MiXCR, run by TCRdb on the reads, gives a single entry per CDR3 protein. The sample yields some 130,000 distinct CDR3 sequences, over 10% seen once. Sequenced input: a population of CD138-negative cells sorted from bone marrow. The origin of the receptors is a donor over 35 with multiple myeloma. Each CDR3 is given with its conserved first and last residue. The D gene is left open where the match is weak. A clone size is listed for some rows: how often the clone was seen (once, few, many), or a class if it is expanded.

>NA|many|TRBV5-1|TRBJ2-3
CASSLPDPTDTQYF
TGCGCCAGCAGCCTCCCGGACCCCACAGATACGCAGTATTTT
>NA|many|TRBV20-1|TRBJ1-3
CSAREKTGTGNTIYF
TGCAGTGCTAGAGAAAAAACAGGGACTGGAAACACCATATATTTT
>NA|many|TRBV7-2|TRBJ2-1
CASSLGGWGNEQFF
TGTGCCAGCAGCTTAGGAGGGTGGGGGAATGAGCAGTTCTTC
>TRBD1|many|TRBV24-1|TRBJ2-1
CATSQGQITYNEQFF
TGTGCCACCAGCCAGGGACAGATTACGTACAATGAGCAGTTCTTC
>TRBD2|many|TRBV7-9|TRBJ2-7
CASSLALAGGYEQYF
TGTGCCAGCAGCTTAGCCCTAGCGGGAGGCTACGAGCAGTACTTC
>NA|many|TRBV20-1|TRBJ1-1
CSAQLGHSNTEAFF
TGCAGTGCCCAACTTGGACACTCGAACACTGAAGCTTTCTTT
>NA|many|TRBV3-2|TRBJ2-1
CASSQDGLGLAHNNEQFF
TGTGCCAGCAGCCAAGATGGCCTCGGGCTAGCGCACAACAATGAGCAGTTCTTC
>TRBD1|many|TRBV20-1|TRBJ1-5
CSARLRGKGQPQHF
TGCAGTGCTAGGCTCAGGGGGAAAGGTCAGCCCCAGCATTTT
>TRBD1|many|TRBV20-1|TRBJ2-6
CSAETGAGANVLTF
TGCAGTGCTGAGACAGGGGCTGGGGCCAACGTCCTGACTTTC
>TRBD1|NA|TRBV6-5|TRBJ2-7
CASRIGTGGVYEQYF
TGTGCCAGCAGGATCGGGACAGGGGGCGTCTACGAGCAGTACTTC
>NA|NA|TRBV11-2|TRBJ1-2
CASSPDDRLHYGYTF
TGTGCCAGCAGCCCAGATGACCGACTGCACTATGGCTACACCTTC
>NA|NA|TRBV24-1|TRBJ2-5
CATSDFEGRGSRETQYF
TGTGCCACCAGTGATTTTGAGGGCAGGGGCAGTCGAGAGACCCAGTACTTC
>NA|NA|TRBV29-1|TRBJ2-3
CSVEDQLTDTQYF
TGCAGCGTTGAGGACCAGCTCACAGATACGCAGTATTTT
>NA|few|TRBV6-5|TRBJ2-7
CASSTTGNYEQYF
TGTGCCAGCAGTACAACAGGGAACTACGAGCAGTACTTC
>NA|many|TRBV12-3/TRBV12-4|TRBJ2-3
CASRRQESDAQYF
TGTGCCAGCAGAAGACAGGAGAGTGATGCGCAGTATTTT
>NA|NA|TRBV28|TRBJ2-5
CATLDTDLQETQYF
TGTGCCACCCTCGACACGGATCTCCAAGAGACCCAGTACTTC
>TRBD2|few|TRBV4-1|TRBJ2-2
CASSHPGLAGALRGRTGELFF
TGCGCCAGCAGCCACCCCGGACTAGCGGGAGCCCTCAGGGGGAGGACCGGGGAGCTGTTTTTT
>NA|few|TRBV10-3|TRBJ1-1
CAISESVTEAFF
TGTGCCATCAGTGAGTCAGTCACTGAAGCTTTCTTT
>NA|NA|TRBV9|TRBJ2-7
CASSTPDNSEQYF
TGTGCCAGCAGCACCCCTGACAACTCCGAGCAGTACTTC
>NA|few|TRBV30|TRBJ2-1
CAWSGQPSYNEQFF
TGTGCCTGGAGTGGACAGCCCTCCTACAATGAGCAGTTCTTC
>TRBD2|many|TRBV20-1|TRBJ2-1
CSAWDASGRINEQFF
TGCAGTGCTTGGGACGCTAGCGGGAGGATCAATGAGCAGTTCTTC
>NA|many|TRBV4-3|TRBJ1-5
CASSQDLGWSQPQHF
TGCGCCAGCAGCCAAGATCTAGGTTGGAGTCAGCCCCAGCATTTT
>TRBD1|many|TRBV19|TRBJ2-7
CASSMGDRAYEQYF
TGTGCCAGTAGTATGGGGGACAGGGCCTACGAGCAGTACTTC
>NA|many|TRBV2|TRBJ1-1
CASTLTTVPNTEAFF
TGTGCCAGCACCCTCACGACGGTACCGAACACTGAAGCTTTCTTT
>TRBD1|many|TRBV9|TRBJ1-5
CASSAEEGQGEGGGQPQHF
TGTGCCAGCAGCGCCGAAGAGGGACAGGGGGAAGGGGGAGGTCAGCCCCAGCATTTT
>TRBD1|many|TRBV29-1|TRBJ1-1
CSVDRVGTEAFF
TGCAGCGTGGACAGGGTGGGCACTGAAGCTTTCTTT
>NA|many|TRBV11-2|TRBJ2-5
CASSLKGSETQYF
TGTGCCAGCAGCTTAAAAGGGAGTGAGACCCAGTACTTC
>TRBD2|many|TRBV27|TRBJ2-5
CASSFGGGGETQYF
TGTGCCAGCAGTTTCGGGGGGGGAGGAGAGACCCAGTACTTC
>TRBD2|many|TRBV5-1|TRBJ2-1
CASSLATGLAGGNEQFF
TGCGCCAGCAGCTTGGCCACGGGACTAGCGGGAGGAAATGAGCAGTTCTTC
>NA|NA|TRBV2|TRBJ1-5
CASSGVSRVVHQPQHF
TGTGCCAGCAGTGGGGTAAGCAGGGTGGTACATCAGCCCCAGCATTTT
>TRBD1|many|TRBV6-5|TRBJ1-6
CASSYQQGRWSPLHF
TGTGCCAGCAGTTATCAACAGGGGAGGTGGTCACCCCTCCACTTT
>NA|NA|TRBV7-7|TRBJ2-6
CASSPGVGANVLTF
TGTGCCAGCAGCCCAGGGGTTGGGGCCAACGTCCTGACTTTC
>NA|many|TRBV6-2/TRBV6-3|TRBJ2-4
CASTGALAKNIQYF
TGTGCCAGCACAGGAGCCCTAGCCAAAAACATTCAGTACTTC
>TRBD2|few|TRBV12-3/TRBV12-4|TRBJ2-3
CASRPYEIRPGLVLHTDTQYF
TGTGCCAGCAGACCCTATGAGATAAGGCCGGGACTAGTCCTTCACACAGATACGCAGTATTTT
>NA|NA|TRBV7-2|TRBJ1-2
CASSPGGPYGYTF
TGTGCCAGCAGCCCGGGCGGACCCTATGGCTACACCTTC
>NA|many|TRBV7-3|TRBJ2-1
CASSLSGAYNEQFF
TGTGCCAGCAGCTTAAGCGGCGCTTACAATGAGCAGTTCTTC
>NA|NA|TRBV19|TRBJ1-5
CASVVGSGRQPQHF
TGTGCCAGTGTAGTGGGGTCAGGGAGACAGCCCCAGCATTTT
>NA|NA|TRBV6-2/TRBV6-3|TRBJ1-1
CASSYGALMNTEAFF
TGTGCCAGCAGTTACGGGGCCCTAATGAACACTGAAGCTTTCTTT
>NA|many|TRBV20-1|TRBJ2-5
CSARSTAETQYF
TGCAGTGCTAGGTCAACGGCGGAGACCCAGTACTTC
>NA|many|TRBV11-2|TRBJ2-5
CASSPGNSQETQYF
TGTGCCAGCAGTCCCGGTAACTCCCAAGAGACCCAGTACTTC
>TRBD1|NA|TRBV4-3|TRBJ2-7
CASSQGQGAIEQYF
TGCGCCAGCAGCCAGGGACAGGGGGCAATCGAGCAGTACTTC
>TRBD1|many|TRBV30|TRBJ2-2
CAWSVKGGGAGELFF
TGTGCCTGGAGTGTAAAAGGGGGCGGCGCCGGGGAGCTGTTTTTT
>TRBD2|few|TRBV7-2|TRBJ2-1
CASSPRRAGGNEQFF
TGTGCCAGCAGCCCGCGGAGGGCGGGGGGGAATGAGCAGTTCTTC
>TRBD1|few|TRBV19|TRBJ1-5
CASTKQGGSQPQHF
TGTGCCAGTACCAAACAGGGGGGAAGTCAGCCCCAGCATTTT
>TRBD1|many|TRBV29-1|TRBJ1-2
CSVLRGGGYTF
TGCAGCGTGCTGAGAGGGGGCGGCTACACCTTC
>NA|few|TRBV5-6|TRBJ2-7
CASSLEYYEQYF
TGTGCCAGCAGCTTGGAGTACTACGAGCAGTACTTC
>TRBD1|many|TRBV5-1|TRBJ1-1
CASSWGQGANTEAFF
TGCGCCAGCAGCTGGGGACAGGGGGCCAACACTGAAGCTTTCTTT
>NA|few|TRBV30|TRBJ1-3
CAWLAQGGNTIYF
TGTGCCTGGTTGGCCCAGGGTGGAAACACCATATATTTT
>NA|NA|TRBV11-3|TRBJ2-5
CACILESVAPGETQYF
TGTGCCTGCATCCTAGAGAGCGTTGCGCCAGGGGAGACCCAGTACTTC
>TRBD2|many|TRBV7-3|TRBJ2-1
CASSPGLAGVNEQFF
TGTGCCAGCAGCCCAGGACTAGCGGGAGTTAATGAGCAGTTCTTC
>TRBD1|few|TRBV20-1|TRBJ1-5
CRSYRGNSNQPQHF
TGCCGTTCCTACAGGGGTAATAGCAATCAGCCCCAGCATTTT
>NA|many|TRBV6-2/TRBV6-3|TRBJ2-1
CASSYRSMANEQFF
TGTGCCAGCAGTTACAGGAGTATGGCCAATGAGCAGTTCTTC
>NA|many|TRBV20-1|TRBJ1-4
CSARDIELNEKLFF
TGCAGTGCTAGAGATATAGAGCTTAATGAAAAACTGTTTTTT